This T cell receptor beta chain was recorded in a study of beta chain features in type 1 diabetes. Study observations and caveats: Compared to healthy donors, patients appeared to have naive, central memory and Treg TCRB repertoires that were more alike.

Every bit of the isolated RNA underwent reverse transcription, so sequencing read expressed TCRB transcripts. Here immunoSEQ multiplex PCR was the method, and the copy in TCRdb shows in-frame clones only, minus some. Of about 410,000 clones listed, about 15% are singletons. This clone was observed a few times. Its antigen remains unknown. V was clipped by 1 base and J by 5 bases, with 8 bases between them. CDR3 length: 14 residues. Looked up from germline, CDR1 is SGHTA and CDR2 is FQGNSA. It was via CD45RO/CCR7/CD25/CD127/CD95/CD27 that CD4+ naive, central memory, regulatory and stem cell-like memory cells were sorted. Each population that was sorted was more than 98% pure.

The chain couples TRBV7-2 to TRBJ2-2, with no clear D. The sample comprised naive CD4+ T cells from blood. The receptor was isolated from a man younger than 40 in good health. This CDR3 is CASSLVKETGELFF. CDR3 coding DNA: TGTGCCAGCAGCTTAGTTAAGGAAACCGGGGAGCTGTTTTTT.